A single sample gave rise to the 30 T cell receptor beta chains below, sequenced in a study of PD-1 blockade in mismatch repair-deficient tumors (dated by TCRdb to about 2017). Libraries were constructed by the immunoSEQ multiplex PCR assay. The immuneACCESS repertoire file appears here via TCRdb, limited to in-frame rearrangements. These files lack a portion of the clones; in checked studies, under half of the deficit traces to unresolved V genes, and the cause of the others is not known. This sample has just under 80,000 clones in its table, and approximately 80% of those were observed once. The ten top clones hold roughly 6% of the sample. The sequencing here drew on peripheral blood, taken 44 weeks after starting pembrolizumab. Receptor source: an adult with mismatch repair-deficient cancer.

The rearrangement joins TRBV9 to TRBJ1-2; a possible D gene is TRBD1 (6 bases). The CDR3 covers 16 residues. Deletions cut 3 bases from V and 2 bases from J, with 17 bases between. Germline V lookup: CDR1 SGDLS, CDR2 YYNGEE. The chain's CDR3 is CASSADFRGENYGYTF. For the CDR3, the DNA is TGTGCCAGCAGCGCCGACTTCAGGGGAGAAAACTATGGCTACACCTTC.

V and J are TRBV7-8 and TRBJ2-1, with TRBD2 matching over 11 bases. This CDR3 contains 17 residues. Looked up from germline, CDR1 is SGHVS and CDR2 is FQNEAQ. The ends lost 5 bases at V and 0 bases at J; junction bases unmatched: 6. CDR3 bases: TGTGCCAGCAGCACGGGACTAGCGGCGAGCTCCTACAATGAGCAGTTCTTC. Protein product: CASSTGLAASSYNEQFF.

The chain combines TRBV4-2 with TRBJ2-3; tentative D call: TRBD2 (6 bases). The V and J ends lost 0 bases and 8 bases respectively, with 21 bases between them. Looked up from germline, CDR1 is LGHNA and CDR2 is YNFKEQ. The CDR3 contains 17 residues. This CDR3 reads CASSQEWVERARGTQYF. Here the CDR3 DNA reads TGTGCCAGCAGCCAAGAATGGGTGGAGCGGGCCCGTGGTACGCAGTATTTT.

This chain connects TRBV7-2 to TRBJ1-1, with D possibly TRBD1 on 5 matching bases. Per the germline V gene, CDR1 is SGHTA and CDR2 is FQGNSA. V lost 4 bases and J 1 base, leaving 10 bases between the germline ends. The CDR3 has 14 residues. The CDR3 reads CASSSQGGNTEAFF. The CDR3 DNA reads TGTGCCAGCAGCTCGCAGGGAGGGAACACTGAAGCTTTCTTT.

The chain employs TRBV7-9 and TRBJ2-3; a weak D match, TRBD2 (6 bases). The CDR3 extends over 16 amino acids. The V end lost 1 base, the J end lost 6 bases, and 17 bases lay between the germline ends. In germline, CDR1 is SEHNR, CDR2 FQNEAQ (reference sequence). Here the CDR3 reads CASSLGLGLASDTQYF. The CDR3 DNA reads as TGTGCCAGCAGCTTAGGCCTGGGGCTAGCGAGCGATACGCAGTATTTT.

This clone was seen once. The V call is TRBV5-4, the J call TRBJ2-3; no clear D. Trimming took off 4 bases at V and 2 bases at J, with 8 bases between the two ends. This CDR3 contains 13 residues. The germline V gene has CDR1 SGHNT and CDR2 YYREEE (reference sequence). CDR3 loop: CASSLHITDTQYF. CDR3 nucleotides: TGTGCCAGCAGCCTTCATATCACAGATACGCAGTATTTT.

J is TRBJ1-5 and V is TRBV18, with D possibly matching TRBD1 (5 bases). V dropped 0 bases and J dropped 2 bases, with 11 bases sitting between them. This CDR3 spans 16 amino acids. CDR1 and CDR2 from the germline V gene are KGHSH and LQKENI. The CDR3 loop reads CASSPPSSGRNQPQHF. CDR3 DNA sequence: TGTGCCAGCTCACCACCCTCGTCGGGGCGCAATCAGCCCCAGCATTTT.

V and J are TRBV11-2 and TRBJ2-7; TRBD1 aligns across 8 bases. This CDR3 comprises 14 residues. The germline V gene encodes CDR1 SGHAT and CDR2 FQNNGV. The junction had 6 bases not matched to a gene; V was cut back by 5 bases and J by 3 bases. DNA for the CDR3: TGTGCCAGCAGCACGGGACAGGTATTCTACGAGCAGTACTTC. This codes for CASSTGQVFYEQYF.

V gene TRBV7-2 combines with J gene TRBJ2-1; 10 nucleotides align to TRBD2. Germline loops: CDR1 SGHTA, CDR2 FQGNSA. The V segment lost 5 bases and the J segment 7 bases; nucleotides outside the gene matches: 11. This CDR3 comprises 16 residues. The CDR3 protein is CASSPGLAPLGNEQFF. The CDR3 bases are TGTGCCAGCAGCCCGGGACTAGCGCCCCTGGGGAATGAGCAGTTCTTC.

V gene TRBV7-2 combines with J gene TRBJ2-1; 10 nucleotides agree with TRBD2. CDR1 and CDR2 from the germline V gene are SGHTA and FQGNSA. The CDR3 is made up of 18 amino acids. Unmatched junction bases numbered 9, after V lost 3 bases and J lost 1 base. In DNA, the CDR3 is TGTGCCAGCAGCTTTGGTCTAGCGGGAGTTGTATCCTACAATGAGCAGTTCTTC. This sequence encodes CASSFGLAGVVSYNEQFF.

J is TRBJ2-7 and V is TRBV7-8, with D possibly being TRBD1 (6 bases). The V gene's germline CDR1 is SGHVS and CDR2 FQNEAQ. The CDR3 is 14 residues long. The V gene lost 0 bases and the J gene lost 4 bases, with 10 bases spanning the gap. The CDR3: CASSLAGATYEQYF. The CDR3 DNA sequence: TGTGCCAGCAGCTTAGCGGGGGCGACTTACGAGCAGTACTTC.

This chain uses TRBV19 with TRBJ1-1; TRBD1 agrees at 7 bases. Germline loops: CDR1 LNHDA, CDR2 SQIVND (reference sequence). V trimming: 5 bases; J trimming: 3 bases; junction bases outside the gene matches: 6. This CDR3 region has 14 residues. DNA of the CDR3: TGTGCCAGTAGTCTTAGACAGGGCCACACTGAAGCTTTCTTT. It encodes CASSLRQGHTEAFF.

The genes are TRBV4-1 and TRBJ2-7, with D possibly being TRBD1 or TRBD2 (6 bases each). V lost 1 base, J lost 4 bases, and 8 bases lay in between. Germline V CDR1 and CDR2: MGHRA, YSYEKL. This CDR3 contains 13 residues. In DNA, the CDR3 is TGCGCCAGCAGCCAAGGGGGGGCATACGAGCAGTACTTC. It codes for CASSQGGAYEQYF.

This sequence joins TRBV28 and TRBJ2-3; 9 nucleotides agree with TRBD2. The germline CDR1 and CDR2 sequences are MDHEN and SYDVKM. This CDR3 region has 16 residues. V lost 1 base and J lost 1; bases outside the gene matches: 3. CDR3 region: CASSLYVAGGTDTQYF. The CDR3 DNA follows: TGTGCCAGCAGTTTATACGTAGCGGGAGGCACAGATACGCAGTATTTT.

The chain is built from TRBV7-9 and TRBJ2-3, with D possibly being TRBD1 (5 bases). The CDR3 has 15 residues. Per the germline V gene, CDR1 is SEHNR and CDR2 is FQNEAQ (reference sequence). V was clipped by 5 bases and J by 6 bases, with 18 bases between them. The CDR3 region is CASSRGAAAQDTQYF. In DNA form, the CDR3 reads TGTGCCAGCAGCCGTGGGGCCGCCGCCCAGGATACGCAGTATTTT.

V usage is TRBV10-3 and J usage is TRBJ2-5; 9 nucleotides match TRBD1. With 0 bases clipped from V and 3 bases from J, the junction kept 5 bases outside the gene matches. CDR3 length: 16 residues. Germline V gene sequence: CDR1 ENHRY, CDR2 SYGVKD. Written as DNA, the CDR3 is TGTGCCATCAGTGAGTCAACAGGGGGCCCCAAAGAGACCCAGTACTTC. Translated: CAISESTGGPKETQYF.

The chain is built from TRBV5-1 and TRBJ2-7; D is unresolved. The V gene's germline CDR1 is SGHRS and CDR2 YFSETQ. The length of the CDR3 is 14 residues. V was clipped by 0 bases and J by 4 bases, with 11 bases between them. The CDR3 region is CASSLEAGPYEQYF. The DNA of the CDR3 is TGCGCCAGCAGCTTGGAAGCAGGACCATACGAGCAGTACTTC.

This clone was counted only a few times. Other DNA sequences within the sample encode an identical CDR3. This chain uses TRBV5-4 with TRBJ2-3; no firm D call. Germline lookup yields CDR1 SGHNT and CDR2 YYREEE (reference sequence). V dropped 1 base and J dropped 0 bases, with 0 bases sitting between them. The CDR3 length is 12 residues. CDR3: CASSLSTDTQYF. The CDR3, as DNA: TGTGCCAGCAGCTTGAGCACAGATACGCAGTATTTT.

The CDR3 loop reads CASSQDGPGSGANVLTF. CDR3 bases: TGTGCCAGCAGCCAAGACGGTCCGGGATCAGGGGCCAACGTCCTGACTTTC. The V gene is TRBV14, the J gene TRBJ2-6; D perhaps matches TRBD2 (5 bases). Germline V gives CDR1 SGHDN, CDR2 FVKESK. The CDR3 consists of 17 residues. The V end lost 0 bases, the J end lost 4 bases, and 13 bases lay between the germline ends.

The rearrangement uses TRBV7-9 and TRBJ2-1; 11 bases are shared with TRBD2. Germline trimming cut 5 bases from V and 6 bases from J; bases unmatched to any gene: 9. CDR1 SEHNR and CDR2 FQNEAQ come from the germline V gene (reference sequence). CDR3 length equals 16 residues. For the CDR3, the DNA is TGTGCCAGCAGCAAAATACTAGCGGGAGAAGGCAATGAGCAGTTCTTC. Its translation: CASSKILAGEGNEQFF.

This clone has more than one count but fewer than ten. The rearrangement uses TRBV10-1 and TRBJ1-5; a possible D gene is TRBD1 (5 bases). This CDR3 comprises 17 residues. The V end lost 5 bases, the J end lost 2 bases, and 19 bases lay between the germline ends. Germline V gene sequence: CDR1 WNHNN, CDR2 SYGVQD (reference sequence). DNA of the CDR3: TGCGCCAGCAGTCCGATCTGGGACCAGGCTGGCAATCAGCCCCAGCATTTT. This translates into CASSPIWDQAGNQPQHF.

This chain uses TRBV15 with TRBJ2-3, with 8 bases aligning to TRBD1. The V gene's germline CDR1 is LNHNV and CDR2 YYDKDF (reference sequence). There are 15 residues in the CDR3. Germline trimming cut 2 bases from V and 3 bases from J; bases unmatched to any gene: 4. This CDR3 reads CATSRRQGITDTQYF. The CDR3 DNA sequence: TGTGCCACCAGCAGAAGACAGGGGATAACAGATACGCAGTATTTT.

This chain links TRBV5-6 with TRBJ2-7; 12 bases are shared with TRBD2. V gave up 3 bases and J gave up 7 bases; unmatched junction bases: 8. Germline V gives CDR1 SGHDT, CDR2 YYEEEE. This CDR3 contains 15 residues. CDR3 loop: CASSSRLAGDNEQYF. CDR3 nucleotides: TGTGCCAGCAGCTCAAGACTAGCGGGAGATAATGAGCAGTACTTC.

The sample holds one count of this clone. The chain combines TRBV6-5 with TRBJ1-3; TRBD1 aligns across 9 bases. The CDR3 is 15 amino acids. Trimming cost V 5 bases and J 2 bases; bases outside gene matches: 4. Germline values: CDR1 MNHEY, CDR2 SVGAGI. CDR3 loop: CASSPTGGPGNTIYF. CDR3 sequence (DNA): TGTGCCAGCAGTCCCACAGGGGGCCCTGGAAACACCATATATTTT.

V is TRBV9 and J is TRBJ2-2; 9 positions match TRBD2. CDR1 and CDR2 (germline): SGDLS, YYNGEE. Losses at the gene ends were 2 bases for V and 4 bases for J; bases not matched to a gene: 6. CDR3 length: 16 residues. CDR3 protein: CASSVSGSGSTGELFF. DNA for the CDR3: TGTGCCAGCAGCGTTAGCGGGAGCGGTAGCACCGGGGAGCTGTTTTTT.

This chain links TRBV11-2 with TRBJ1-1, with 7 bases aligning to TRBD1. Germline CDR1 and CDR2: SGHAT and FQNNGV. V lost 1 base, J lost 1 base, and 3 bases stayed unmatched. The CDR3 runs to 15 residues. The CDR3 DNA sequence: TGTGCCAGCAGCTTAGGAGACAGGGCGAACACTGAAGCTTTCTTT. Its protein product is CASSLGDRANTEAFF.

V gene TRBV5-1 combines with J gene TRBJ2-1; D is unresolved. Looked up from germline, CDR1 is SGHRS and CDR2 is YFSETQ. The CDR3 runs 14 residues. The ends were cut back, 6 bases at V and 0 bases at J, with 10 bases in the middle. For the CDR3, the DNA is TGCGCCAGCACAGACCCAATCTCCTACAATGAGCAGTTCTTC. This translates into CASTDPISYNEQFF. Variable domain in full (rest from reference TRBV5-1 and TRBJ2-1): KAGVTQTPRYLIKTRGQQVTLSCSPISGHRSVSWYQQTPGQGLQFLFEYFSETQRNKGNFPGRFSGRQFSNSRSEMNVSTLELGDSALYLCASTDPISYNEQFFGPGTRLTVL.

V gene TRBV30 combines with J gene TRBJ1-5; D is ambiguous. The germline CDR1 and CDR2 sequences are GTSNPN and SVGIG (reference sequence). This CDR3 comprises 14 residues. The V gene lost 1 base and the J gene lost 2 bases, with 9 bases spanning the gap. DNA for the CDR3: TGTGCCTGGAGTGAGGAGGGAGGCAATCAGCCCCAGCATTTT. Translated, it gives CAWSEEGGNQPQHF.

The rearrangement joins TRBV18 to TRBJ2-5; 9 bases agree with TRBD2. CDR1 is KGHSH and CDR2 is LQKENI in the germline V gene. The J segment lost 1 base and the V segment lost 0 bases, leaving 6 bases of the junction unmatched. This CDR3 region has 17 residues. This CDR3 reads CASSPPRREGPQETQYF. For the CDR3, the DNA is TGTGCCAGCTCACCACCTAGGCGGGAGGGCCCCCAAGAGACCCAGTACTTC.

A single count supports this clone. This chain uses TRBV5-1 with TRBJ2-6, with 8 bases identical to TRBD1. Germline trimming cut 1 base from V and 4 bases from J; bases unmatched to any gene: 7. The CDR3 totals 17 residues. Per germline, CDR1 SGHRS and CDR2 YFSETQ. CDR3 loop: CASSLKGQGSGANVLTF. CDR3 nucleotides: TGCGCCAGCAGCTTGAAAGGACAGGGCTCCGGGGCCAACGTCCTGACTTTC.